Listed below are T cell receptor beta chains from one sample, sequenced in a study of Ad26.COV2.S vaccination and SARS-CoV-2 variants. Here immunoSEQ multiplex PCR was the method, and the copy in TCRdb shows in-frame clones only, minus some. The table records over 400,000 clones, 90% of them present only once. The sample was peripheral blood, taken in a trial of Ad26.COV2.S vaccine versus placebo. Receptor source: a person aged 18-65 years who received the Ad26.COV2.S COVID-19 vaccine or a placebo. Each CDR3 is given with its conserved first and last residue. Fields, in order: CDR3 protein, CDR3 DNA, J gene, clone size, D gene, V gene. D genes are given only for firm matches. Clone size is not always given. Where it is, it says once, few, many or a class for expanded clones.

CASSQGYNEQFF	TGTGCCAGCAGCCAAGGGTACAATGAGCAGTTCTTC	TRBJ2-1	once	NA	TRBV3-1/TRBV3-2
CASSERTGGFHEQYF	TGTGCCAGCAGCGAAAGGACAGGGGGGTTCCACGAGCAGTACTTC	TRBJ2-7	NA	TRBD1	TRBV2
CASSQDAWMGTSPTDTQYF	TGTGCCAGCAGCCAAGATGCGTGGATGGGGACTAGCCCCACAGATACGCAGTATTTT	TRBJ2-3	NA	TRBD2	TRBV14
CATSWVAGSTDTQYF	TGTGCCACCTCTTGGGTAGCTGGTAGCACAGATACGCAGTATTTT	TRBJ2-3	NA	NA	TRBV6-6
CASQRVGYGYTF	TGTGCCAGCCAAAGGGTGGGATATGGCTACACCTTC	TRBJ1-2	NA	NA	TRBV9
CASSPELGGEQFF	TGTGCCAGCTCACCAGAACTGGGGGGGGAGCAGTTCTTC	TRBJ2-1	NA	TRBD2	TRBV18
CASSPFVGAGQPQHF	TGTGCCAGCTCACCGTTTGTGGGGGCCGGACAGCCCCAGCATTTT	TRBJ1-5	NA	NA	TRBV18
CASSIVAAYQETQYF	TGTGCCAGTAGTATAGTGGCGGCCTACCAAGAGACCCAGTACTTC	TRBJ2-5	NA	NA	TRBV19
CASRPSGGDTEAFF	TGTGCCAGCCGACCTTCGGGGGGCGACACTGAAGCTTTCTTT	TRBJ1-1	NA	NA	TRBV18
CASSELGQGNTEAFF	TGTGCCAGCAGTGAACTGGGACAGGGGAACACTGAAGCTTTCTTT	TRBJ1-1	once	TRBD1	TRBV2
CASSQPSRKDTQYF	TGCGCCAGCAGCCAACCGTCCCGCAAAGATACGCAGTATTTT	TRBJ2-3	NA	NA	TRBV4-1
CSALVQETQYF	TGCAGTGCTCTGGTCCAAGAGACCCAGTACTTC	TRBJ2-5	NA	NA	TRBV20-1
CSVQRTKAGAMDTQYF	TGCAGCGTTCAAAGGACAAAAGCGGGAGCCATGGATACGCAGTATTTT	TRBJ2-3	NA	TRBD2	TRBV29-1
CASSIEALSGANVLTF	TGTGCCAGTAGTATAGAGGCCCTATCTGGGGCCAACGTCCTGACTTTC	TRBJ2-6	NA	NA	TRBV19
CASSRGTGGVFTYEQYF	TGTGCCAGCAGCCGGGGTACAGGGGGCGTCTTTACTTACGAGCAGTACTTC	TRBJ2-7	NA	TRBD1	TRBV27
CASSLFAGGRGELFF	TGTGCCAGCAGTTTATTCGCAGGGGGCCGTGGGGAGCTGTTTTTT	TRBJ2-2	NA	TRBD1	TRBV27
CASSVGGNPGANVLTF	TGTGCCAGCAGCGTAGGAGGTAATCCAGGGGCCAACGTCCTGACTTTC	TRBJ2-6	NA	NA	TRBV9
CASSIDGTTDTQYF	TGTGCCAGTAGTATAGACGGGACCACAGATACGCAGTATTTT	TRBJ2-3	NA	NA	TRBV19
CASSLQGTSTTSGEGYEQYF	TGTGCCAGCAGTTTACAGGGCACGTCGACAACTAGCGGGGAGGGCTACGAGCAGTACTTC	TRBJ2-7	NA	TRBD2	TRBV28
CASSSRQNEKLFF	TGTGCCAGTAGCTCCAGACAGAATGAAAAACTGTTTTTT	TRBJ1-4	NA	NA	TRBV19
CSVEDGLAVPTSTNEQFF	TGCAGCGTTGAAGATGGACTAGCGGTCCCTACCTCAACTAATGAGCAGTTCTTC	TRBJ2-1	NA	TRBD2	TRBV29-1
CASSLKTVTQETQYF	TGTGCCAGCAGCTTAAAGACCGTAACGCAAGAGACCCAGTACTTC	TRBJ2-5	NA	NA	TRBV11-3
CASSAGQVYGYTF	TGTGCCAGCAGCGCCGGACAGGTCTATGGCTACACCTTC	TRBJ1-2	once	TRBD1	TRBV28
CASSYGTNNQPQHF	TGTGCCAGCAGTTACGGGACCAACAATCAGCCCCAGCATTTT	TRBJ1-5	few	NA	TRBV6-2/TRBV6-3
CASSLEPGTSGRPSFF	TGCGCCAGCAGCTTGGAACCCGGGACTAGCGGGAGGCCTTCGTTCTTC	TRBJ2-1	NA	TRBD2	TRBV5-1
CIAQSATNEKLFF	TGCATCGCCCAAAGTGCAACTAATGAAAAACTGTTTTTT	TRBJ1-4	NA	NA	TRBV29-1
CASSLTGGYEQYF	TGTGCCAGCAGCTTAACAGGGGGGTACGAGCAGTACTTC	TRBJ2-7	NA	NA	TRBV7-3
CASSLGGTSGRRETQYF	TGTGCCAGCAGCTTGGGTGGGACTAGCGGGAGGAGGGAGACCCAGTACTTC	TRBJ2-5	NA	TRBD2	TRBV5-4
CASSLARTAETQYF	TGTGCCAGCAGCTTAGCGCGTACAGCGGAGACCCAGTACTTC	TRBJ2-5	once	NA	TRBV7-6
CAWSVQGTTLRMTQYF	TGTGCCTGGAGTGTACAGGGGACAACCCTCCGTATGACGCAGTATTTT	TRBJ2-3	NA	TRBD1	TRBV30
CASSKGLAGGFPDTQYF	TGTGCCAGCAGCAAAGGGCTAGCGGGAGGCTTCCCAGATACGCAGTATTTT	TRBJ2-3	NA	TRBD2	TRBV11-3
CASSKRQGMNTEAFF	TGTGCCAGCAGCAAGCGACAGGGGATGAACACTGAAGCTTTCTTT	TRBJ1-1	NA	TRBD1	TRBV7-2
CASSPRNEQFF	TGTGCCAGCTCACCACGAAATGAGCAGTTCTTC	TRBJ2-1	NA	NA	TRBV18
CASSLRPVSGNTIYF	TGTGCCAGCAGCTTGCGGCCCGTCTCTGGAAACACCATATATTTT	TRBJ1-3	once	NA	TRBV5-5
CASSIQAGELFF	TGTGCCAGCAGCATACAGGCCGGGGAGCTGTTTTTT	TRBJ2-2	NA	NA	TRBV11-3
CASSLWFTGTVNTEAFF	TGCGCCAGCAGCTTATGGTTTACAGGGACCGTGAACACTGAAGCTTTCTTT	TRBJ1-1	NA	NA	TRBV5-1
CASSSLRQGHTDTQYF	TGTGCCAGCAGTTCCCTCCGGCAGGGGCACACAGATACGCAGTATTTT	TRBJ2-3	NA	NA	TRBV27
CASSFAPEMGVYEQYF	TGTGCCAGCAGCTTCGCCCCGGAAATGGGGGTATACGAGCAGTACTTC	TRBJ2-7	NA	NA	TRBV11-1
CASSLGTDEQFF	TGCGCCAGCAGCTTGGGGACGGATGAGCAGTTCTTC	TRBJ2-1	NA	NA	TRBV5-1
CASSIGGTGGYEQYF	TGTGCCAGTAGTATCGGCGGTACAGGGGGCTACGAGCAGTACTTC	TRBJ2-7	NA	TRBD1	TRBV19